Presented here are 28 T cell receptor beta chains from one specimen sequenced in a study of blood T cell repertoires in COVID-19. Only in-frame clones appear in the TCRdb table, and some are missing; sequencing was by immunoSEQ multiplex PCR. Found here are 100,000 to 150,000 clones, roughly four fifths of them singletons; the top ten hold roughly 4%. Sequenced material: peripheral blood. The receptors stem from a woman in her fifties or sixties with acute or convalescent COVID-19.

The J gene is TRBJ1-2, the V gene TRBV7-8; 10 bases are shared with TRBD1. This CDR3 has 16 residues. CDR1 is SGHVS and CDR2 is FQNEAQ in the germline V gene. With V trimmed by 1 base and J by 8 bases, 10 bases remained unmatched. The DNA of the CDR3 is TGTGCCAGCAGCTTAGTAGGACAGGGGGTAATAAAGGGCTACACCTTC. Translation: CASSLVGQGVIKGYTF.

The chain combines TRBV24-1 with TRBJ1-1, with D uncertain. V lost 7 bases to trimming and J lost 3 bases, with 11 bases between them. CDR1 is KGHDR, CDR2 SFDVKD, per germline. The CDR3 totals 13 residues. The CDR3 DNA follows: TGTGCCACCAGGTTGCAGGATTACACTGAAGCTTTCTTT. The encoded protein is CATRLQDYTEAFF.

The chain joins TRBV6-5 to TRBJ2-3; D is undetermined. The CDR3 consists of 12 residues. V was clipped by 5 bases and J by 7 bases, with 10 bases between them. The germline CDR1 and CDR2 sequences are MNHEY and SVGAGI. The CDR3 spells CASSPLGHTQYF. CDR3 in DNA: TGTGCCAGCAGTCCCTTGGGCCATACGCAGTATTTT.

V is TRBV7-3 and J is TRBJ1-1; 8 bases fit TRBD1. The CDR3 runs 13 residues. CDR1 is SGHTA and CDR2 is FQGTGA in the germline V gene. With V trimmed by 5 bases and J by 4 bases, 3 bases remained unmatched. CDR3 DNA: TGTGCCAGCAGCCTAGGACAGGGCACTGAAGCTTTCTTT. It codes for CASSLGQGTEAFF.

The chain has TRBV12-3 or TRBV12-4 and TRBJ1-2; 7 bases align to TRBD1. The CDR3 has 13 residues. J was trimmed by 6 bases and V by 7 bases; bases with no gene match: 8. Here the CDR3 DNA reads TGTGCCAGCAAAACAGGGGCATCGGATGGCTACACCTTC. Translated: CASKTGASDGYTF.

The sample holds one count of this clone. J is TRBJ2-3 and V is TRBV27, with 10 bases lining up with TRBD1. Germline lookup yields CDR1 MNHEY and CDR2 SMNVEV (reference sequence). This CDR3 spans 16 amino acids. The V segment lost 5 bases and the J segment 2 bases; nucleotides outside the gene matches: 7. The DNA for the CDR3 is TGTGCCAGCAGTCGCCGGGACAGGGGATCCACAGATACGCAGTATTTT. This translates into CASSRRDRGSTDTQYF.

The chain recombines TRBV5-1 with TRBJ2-1; maybe TRBD2 (6 bases). Per the germline V gene, CDR1 is SGHRS and CDR2 is YFSETQ. The CDR3 runs to 14 residues. Trimming left V 3 bases short and J 6 bases short, with 13 bases between. The CDR3 nucleotides read TGCGCCAGCAGCTCCCCGGGACTCTCCAATGAGCAGTTCTTC. Protein product: CASSSPGLSNEQFF.

This chain joins TRBV5-6 and TRBJ1-2; 7 bases fit TRBD1. This CDR3 has 16 amino acids. The ends lost 4 bases at V and 6 bases at J; junction bases unmatched: 15. CDR1 SGHDT and CDR2 YYEEEE come from the germline V gene. DNA of the CDR3: TGTGCCAGCAGCCCCACAGGGGAAGGGGGCACAAATGGCTACACCTTC. Residues: CASSPTGEGGTNGYTF.

The chain employs TRBV19 and TRBJ1-5, with D tentatively TRBD1 (6 bases). The V gene lost 5 bases and the J gene lost 0 bases, with 11 bases spanning the gap. The germline gives CDR1 LNHDA, CDR2 SQIVND (reference sequence). The CDR3 totals 15 residues. As DNA, the CDR3 is TGTGCCAGTAGTTTGACAGGTTATAGCAATCAGCCCCAGCATTTT. Translated, it gives CASSLTGYSNQPQHF.

Written as DNA, the CDR3 is TGTGCCAGCAGCTCGCTAGCGGGAGTAGAGACCCAGTACTTC. Translating gives CASSSLAGVETQYF. The V call is TRBV5-5, the J call TRBJ2-5, with 10 bases that match TRBD2. CDR3 length equals 14 residues. V was pared by 3 bases and J by 4 bases, with 3 bases of the junction left unmatched. The germline CDR1 and CDR2 sequences are SGHKS and YYEKEE (reference sequence).

This chain links TRBV9 with TRBJ2-7; 7 bases are shared with TRBD1. The V gene's germline CDR1 is SGDLS and CDR2 YYNGEE. V shed 0 bases, J shed 6 bases, and the junction held 12 bases outside the gene matches. The CDR3 contains 16 residues. CDR3 sequence: CASSVEGQARSLEQYF. DNA of the CDR3: TGTGCCAGCAGCGTAGAAGGACAGGCAAGATCTCTCGAGCAGTACTTC.

The gene calls are TRBV5-8 and TRBJ1-2; D remains ambiguous. Germline CDR1 is SGHTS and CDR2 is YDEGEE. V shed 1 base and J shed 4 bases, with 14 bases lying between them. This CDR3 is built from 15 residues. The CDR3 loop reads CASSLRSLGGYGYTF. Here the CDR3 DNA reads TGTGCCAGCAGCTTGCGTAGCCTGGGTGGCTATGGCTACACCTTC.

CDR3 in DNA: TGTGCCAGCAGTTCCAGGGGGGACTATGGCTACACCTTC. This encodes CASSSRGDYGYTF. The rearrangement uses TRBV12-3 or TRBV12-4 and TRBJ1-2; 7 bases match TRBD1. J was trimmed by 3 bases and V by 4 bases; bases with no gene match: 2. The CDR3 is 13 residues long.

In its sample, this clone was seen once. CDR3 amino acids: CAWASGGGRETQYF. CDR3 coding DNA: TGTGCCTGGGCTTCAGGGGGCGGACGAGAGACCCAGTACTTC. This chain joins TRBV30 and TRBJ2-5; 8 bases are shared with TRBD1. Per the germline V gene, CDR1 is GTSNPN and CDR2 is SVGIG (reference sequence). The CDR3 contains 14 residues. The trim removed 5 bases at V and 4 bases at J, leaving 9 bases unmatched.

V is TRBV7-9 and J is TRBJ1-5; unclear D gene. The length of the CDR3 is 12 residues. The germline V gene has CDR1 SEHNR and CDR2 FQNEAQ (reference sequence). V lost 5 bases and J 5 bases, leaving 7 bases between the germline ends. This CDR3 reads CASSGVDQPQHF. CDR3 bases: TGTGCCAGCAGCGGAGTAGATCAGCCCCAGCATTTT.

The rearrangement links TRBV5-6 to TRBJ1-5, with D perhaps matching TRBD1 (5 bases). V gave up 4 bases and J gave up 4 bases, with 9 bases separating them. Per germline, CDR1 SGHDT and CDR2 YYEEEE. The CDR3 totals 13 residues. This CDR3 is CASSTGGNQPQHF. The CDR3 nucleotides are TGTGCCAGCAGCACGGGGGGAAATCAGCCCCAGCATTTT.

V gene TRBV25-1 combines with J gene TRBJ2-3; perhaps TRBD2 as D (5 bases). This CDR3 spans 13 amino acids. Per the germline V gene, CDR1 is MGHDK and CDR2 is SYGVNS. The V gene lost 2 bases and the J gene lost 6 bases, with 9 bases spanning the gap. The CDR3 here is CASSESSVDTQYF. CDR3 nucleotides: TGTGCCAGCAGTGAAAGTAGCGTTGATACGCAGTATTTT.

J is TRBJ2-1 and V is TRBV7-9; D ambiguous. V was trimmed by 5 bases and J by 9 bases, leaving 8 bases between them. This CDR3 has 11 residues. Germline V gene data show CDR1 as SEHNR and CDR2 as FQNEAQ (reference sequence). The CDR3 nucleotides read TGTGCCAGCAGCAGACTGGCTGAGCAGTTCTTC. It specifies CASSRLAEQFF.

The chain recombines TRBV29-1 with TRBJ1-5; D gene ambiguous. Per germline, CDR1 SQVTM and CDR2 ANQGSEA. This CDR3 is 13 amino acids long. V gave up 4 bases and J gave up 0 bases, with 7 bases separating them. CDR3 sequence reads: CSVGQYSNQPQHF. The CDR3 DNA reads TGCAGCGTTGGGCAGTATAGCAATCAGCCCCAGCATTTT.

This clone was observed a single time. The chain recombines TRBV6-5 with TRBJ1-4; 8 nucleotides line up with TRBD1. Trimming at V came to 2 bases and at J to 7 bases, leaving 6 bases not matched to a gene. The CDR3 extends over 15 amino acids. The V gene's germline CDR1 is MNHEY and CDR2 SVGAGI. The CDR3 here is CASSYDRGSGEKLFF. The CDR3 DNA reads TGTGCCAGCAGTTACGACAGGGGATCTGGTGAAAAACTGTTTTTT.

This rearrangement joins TRBV15 to TRBJ2-1; 8 positions agree with TRBD1. Germline V gene sequence: CDR1 LNHNV, CDR2 YYDKDF (reference sequence). CDR3 length: 15 residues. Trimming removed 0 bases from V and 4 bases from J; junction bases left unmatched: 2. DNA of the CDR3: TGTGCCACCAGCAGAGACAGGGGGCTTTACAATGAGCAGTTCTTC. Protein product: CATSRDRGLYNEQFF.

This chain joins TRBV5-4 and TRBJ1-2, with D perhaps matching TRBD1 (5 bases). Trimming left V 1 base short and J 4 bases short, with 11 bases between. The CDR3 has 14 residues. Looked up from germline, CDR1 is SGHNT and CDR2 is YYREEE (reference sequence). The CDR3 coding sequence is TGTGCCAGCAGCTTGCAATCAGGGTCCTATGGCTACACCTTC. This gives the protein CASSLQSGSYGYTF.

The chain joins TRBV29-1 to TRBJ2-1, with 8 positions matching TRBD1. The CDR3 is 16 amino acids. The germline gives CDR1 SQVTM, CDR2 ANQGSEA. V dropped 2 bases and J dropped 2; count of bases not matched to a gene: 8. CDR3 region: CSVETGTGGAYNEQFF. For the CDR3, the DNA is TGCAGCGTTGAAACCGGGACAGGTGGGGCCTACAATGAGCAGTTCTTC.

The rearrangement joins TRBV6-2 or TRBV6-3 to TRBJ1-5, with D perhaps matching TRBD1 (5 bases). Germline lookup yields CDR1 MNHEY and CDR2 SVGEGT. V lost 5 bases, J lost 0 bases, and 11 bases lay in between. The CDR3 covers 15 residues. The CDR3: CASSTRQYSNQPQHF. DNA for the CDR3: TGTGCCAGCAGTACCAGACAGTATAGCAATCAGCCCCAGCATTTT.

The chain is built from TRBV5-4 and TRBJ2-1; 12 positions match TRBD2. This CDR3 spans 15 amino acids. Germline V gene lookup returns CDR1 SGHNT and CDR2 YYREEE (reference sequence). V trimming: 7 bases; J trimming: 6 bases; junction bases outside the gene matches: 8. The CDR3 here is CASGLAGGPSNEQFF. In nucleotides, the CDR3 is TGTGCCAGCGGGCTAGCGGGGGGGCCTAGCAATGAGCAGTTCTTC.

This chain connects TRBV4-1 to TRBJ2-2; 11 bases match TRBD2. With 0 bases clipped from V and 4 bases from J, the junction kept 4 bases outside the gene matches. CDR3 size: 17 residues. CDR1 and CDR2 (germline): MGHRA, YSYEKL. The CDR3 DNA reads as TGCGCCAGCAGCCAAGATCTAGCGGGAGGAATCACCGGGGAGCTGTTTTTT. Residues: CASSQDLAGGITGELFF.

J is TRBJ2-7 and V is TRBV15, with 9 bases matching TRBD1. With 3 bases clipped from V and 4 bases from J, the junction kept 7 bases outside the gene matches. The length of the CDR3 is 15 residues. Germline lookup yields CDR1 LNHNV and CDR2 YYDKDF (reference sequence). Here the CDR3 reads CATSSNLGQGYEQYF. CDR3 nucleotide sequence: TGTGCCACCAGCAGCAATTTAGGACAGGGGTACGAGCAGTACTTC.

The chain joins TRBV6-5 to TRBJ1-1; TRBD1 matches 7 bases. With 7 bases clipped from V and 6 bases from J, the junction kept 8 bases outside the gene matches. Germline CDR1 reads MNHEY; CDR2 reads SVGAGI. The CDR3 has 13 amino acids. CDR3 in amino acids: CASKRTGGAEAFF. Written as DNA, the CDR3 is TGTGCCAGCAAGAGGACAGGCGGGGCTGAAGCTTTCTTT.